These T cell receptor beta chains were read from a single sample in a study of T-cell reconstitution after alpha-beta-depleted transplantation in children. Using its own MiXCR run on the PCR reads, TCRdb lists one record per CDR3 protein. This table has 420,000 or so distinct CDR3 sequences, about a tenth appearing once. The sequencing used PBMCs from the stem cell graft donor, collected from the stem cell graft. The receptors were gathered from a human donor who donated a stem cell graft to a child with acute myeloid leukemia. The conserved cysteine and the conserved F or W are not part of the CDR3 here.

CDR3 | J | V
SVEEGFGGPNYEQY | TRBJ2-7 | TRBV29-1
ASSQEVSGRSYEQY | TRBJ2-7 | TRBV4-2
ASSLASAPTDTQY | TRBJ2-3 | TRBV5-1
ASSLVASTNEQF | TRBJ2-1 | TRBV7-2
SAKDRGGYGYT | TRBJ1-2 | TRBV20-1
ASSERNTEAF | TRBJ1-1 | TRBV2
ASSLDTGQLSPLH | TRBJ1-6 | TRBV5-1
ASSYSPGSLYEQY | TRBJ2-7 | TRBV6-2/TRBV6-3
SASWGQGSYEQY | TRBJ2-7 | TRBV29-1
SVEDGETQY | TRBJ2-5 | TRBV29-1
ASSLTSISQETQY | TRBJ2-5 | TRBV5-1
ASTPSSTGELF | TRBJ2-2 | TRBV6-1
ASSQGQEYEQY | TRBJ2-7 | TRBV4-3
SAKLGGDSGNTIY | TRBJ1-3 | TRBV29-1
ASRATQETQY | TRBJ2-5 | TRBV18
ASIGTNRVSGANVLT | TRBJ2-6 | TRBV2
SARSQSTTYEQY | TRBJ2-7 | TRBV20-1
ASSPRQGSLSPLH | TRBJ1-6 | TRBV11-2
ASSPLGELF | TRBJ2-2 | TRBV12-3/TRBV12-4
ASSKGQIWGQETQY | TRBJ2-5 | TRBV5-1
ASTLRGSTGPHGEQY | TRBJ2-7 | TRBV7-9
ASRYLGQGNTEAF | TRBJ1-1 | TRBV5-6
SARGPAYNEQF | TRBJ2-1 | TRBV20-1
AISSTGNQETQY | TRBJ2-5 | TRBV10-3
SARAPGTRQETQY | TRBJ2-5 | TRBV20-1
ASSSNSGGQQETQY | TRBJ2-5 | TRBV5-1